Below, one TCR beta chain is given with its context. What it binds is not known. This specimen belongs to a study of T cell responses to AZD1222 COVID-19 vaccine. Produced via immunoSEQ multiplex PCR; TCRdb's table is partial and in-frame only. This repertoire shows tens of thousands of clones, roughly 85% found once; its top ten account for roughly 6.5%. In germline, CDR1 is MNHEY, CDR2 SVGAGI. The CDR3 runs 14 residues. V was clipped by 5 bases and J by 6 bases, with 17 bases between them. Findings and caveats of the study: Just a handful of AZD1222 recipients tested seropositive at baseline. Mapped onto spike, vaccine-associated CD4 TCRs spanned it and were dominant at 160-218 and 743-854. Mostly white British, mostly female donors; authors suggested clonal diversity may be underestimated.

The sequencing here drew on peripheral blood, taken 28 days after the second AZD1222 dose. This sequence joins TRBV6-5 and TRBJ2-7, with D possibly matching TRBD1 (7 bases). The sequence was obtained from an adult who received the AZD1222 COVID-19 vaccine. Here the CDR3 reads CASSPNPGGSEQYF. The CDR3 coding sequence is TGTGCCAGCAGTCCGAACCCAGGGGGGAGCGAGCAGTACTTC.